This TCR beta chain emerged from a study of OX40 agonist ivuxolimab in advanced cancers. Whole-study context: It was permissible to have had prior anti-PD-1, anti-PD-L1 or anti-CTLA-4 therapy, and approximately 38% had some. Study outcomes and limitations: CD4+ and CD8+ blood T cells expanded clonally by week 6 at 0.1 to 3.0 mg/kg. Normalized T-cell clonal expansion was also low in a subset of nonresponders.

Clones were read by immunoSEQ multiplex PCR, and TCRdb kept only the in-frame ones, dropping some. The sample holds approximately 74,000 clones, roughly nine tenths seen once. About this clone itself: Its matching antigen is unknown.

This clonotype originated in an adult with an advanced solid tumor such as melanoma, head and neck, liver or kidney cancer. The sample in question was CD4+ or CD8+ T cells sorted from blood, obtained in a trial of the OX40 agonist ivuxolimab.

Here the CDR3 reads CASSRGGSGQDEAFF. CDR3 DNA: TGTGCCAGCTCACGGGGGGGATCGGGACAGGATGAAGCTTTCTTT. The genes are TRBV18 and TRBJ1-1; 8 bases fit TRBD1. Germline V gene data show CDR1 as KGHSH and CDR2 as LQKENI. V shed 4 bases and J 7 bases; nucleotides not matched to a gene: 11. The CDR3 sequence is 15 residues long.